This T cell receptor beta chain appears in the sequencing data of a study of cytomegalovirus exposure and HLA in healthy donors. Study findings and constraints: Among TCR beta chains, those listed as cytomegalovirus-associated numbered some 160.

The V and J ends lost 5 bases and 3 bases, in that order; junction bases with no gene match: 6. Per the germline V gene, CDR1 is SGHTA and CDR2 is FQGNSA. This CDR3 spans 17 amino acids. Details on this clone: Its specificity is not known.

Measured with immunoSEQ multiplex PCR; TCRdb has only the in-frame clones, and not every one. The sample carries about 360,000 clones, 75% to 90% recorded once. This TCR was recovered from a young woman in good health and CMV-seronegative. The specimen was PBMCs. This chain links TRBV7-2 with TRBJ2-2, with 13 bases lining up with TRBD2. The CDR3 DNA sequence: TGTGCCAGCAGCCCTCTGGGACTAGCGGGACACACCGGGGAGCTGTTTTTT. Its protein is CASSPLGLAGHTGELFF. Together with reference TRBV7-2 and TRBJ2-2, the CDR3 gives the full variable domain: GAGVSQSPSNKVTEKGKDVELRCDPISGHTALYWYRQSLGQGLEFLIYFQGNSAPDKSGLPSDRFSAERTGGSVSTLTIQRTQQEDSAVYLCASSPLGLAGHTGELFFGEGSRLTVL.